The 4 T cell receptor beta chains below come from one sample, sequenced in a study of cytomegalovirus exposure and HLA in healthy donors. 60 Vbeta and 13 Jbeta primers were used in PCR. Repertoires were generated with immunoSEQ multiplex PCR, while TCRdb's copy carries only in-frame clones and drops some. The table records about 250,000 clones, about 75% of them present only once. Material: PBMCs. The origin of the receptors is a female donor in good health and CMV-seronegative.

V and J are TRBV7-6 and TRBJ2-1; a possible D gene is TRBD2 (6 bases). The V end was cut by 3 bases, the J end by 7 bases, with 22 bases between. The germline V gene encodes CDR1 SGHVS and CDR2 FNYEAQ. The CDR3 has 17 amino acids. The chain's CDR3 is CASSLGPAGSEKNEQFF. CDR3 in DNA: TGTGCCAGCAGCTTGGGCCCGGCCGGGAGTGAAAAGAATGAGCAGTTCTTC.

The chain recombines TRBV7-2 with TRBJ1-1; TRBD1 might be the D (5 bases). V lost 5 bases, J lost 4 bases, and 11 bases lay in between. This CDR3 region has 13 residues. Germline V CDR1 and CDR2: SGHTA, FQGNSA. The CDR3 bases are TGTGCCAGCAGCCCCAGGGCCGGCACTGAAGCTTTCTTT. It translates to CASSPRAGTEAFF.

The chain has TRBV5-4 and TRBJ2-5; D perhaps matches TRBD2 (5 bases). V shed 0 bases and J shed 2 bases, with 8 bases lying between them. Germline lookup yields CDR1 SGHNT and CDR2 YYREEE (reference sequence). CDR3 length equals 14 residues. The CDR3 here is CASSLGGEQETQYF. CDR3 nucleotide sequence: TGTGCCAGCAGCTTGGGGGGAGAACAAGAGACCCAGTACTTC.

The CDR3 is CASSTGTTYGYTF. The CDR3 DNA is TGTGCCAGCAGCACCGGGACAACCTATGGCTACACCTTC. The chain carries TRBV5-6 and TRBJ1-2; a weak D match, TRBD1 (6 bases). The CDR3 is 13 residues long. Trimming took 4 bases from V and 4 from J, leaving 11 bases between them. CDR1 and CDR2 (germline): SGHDT, YYEEEE. Full variable domain (rest looked up from reference TRBV5-6 and TRBJ1-2): DAGVTQSPTHLIKTRGQQVTLRCSPKSGHDTVSWYQQALGQGPQFIFQYYEEEERQRGNFPDRFSGHQFPNYSSELNVNALLLGDSALYLCASSTGTTYGYTFGSGTRLTVV.